This is a list of T cell receptor beta chains from one sample in a study of vaccination effects on CD4 cells after COVID-19. TCRdb keeps only in-frame clones here, not all; method: immunoSEQ multiplex PCR. The table shows about 81,000 clones, with around four fifths occurring only once. What these receptors recognize is not known. The sample in question was CD4+ T cells from PBMCs cultured with HCoV-OC43 spike peptides, obtained after COVID-19 vaccination. The source is a human donor who received a COVID-19 vaccine. CDR3s include the opening cysteine and the closing phenylalanine or tryptophan. The order of the fields is clone size, J gene, V gene, D gene, CDR3 DNA, CDR3 protein. D genes are given only for firm matches. Rows give clone size only sometimes, using once, few, many, or a class for an expanded clone.

>NA|TRBJ2-3|TRBV5-1|NA
TGCGCCAGCAGCTTGGGGCAGGGTAGCACAGATACGCAGTATTTT
CASSLGQGSTDTQYF
>few|TRBJ2-1|TRBV24-1|NA
TGTGCCACCAGTGAGGAGGGCAATGAGCAGTTCTTC
CATSEEGNEQFF
>NA|TRBJ2-3|TRBV18|NA
TGTGCCAGCTCACCACCTAGCAGTAGCACAGATACGCAGTATTTT
CASSPPSSSTDTQYF
>few|TRBJ1-6|TRBV3-1/TRBV3-2|NA
TGTGCCAGCAGCCAGGGATCGGGCTATAATTCACCCCTCCACTTT
CASSQGSGYNSPLHF
>few|TRBJ2-1|TRBV7-3|NA
TGTGCCAGCAGCGGGATTGGGGAGGGGACATCCTACAATGAGCAGTTCTTC
CASSGIGEGTSYNEQFF
>NA|TRBJ2-2|TRBV6-2/TRBV6-3|NA
TGTGCCAGCAGTTACTCGGGGCAGGTGGTAGTCGCGGGGGAGCTGTTTTTT
CASSYSGQVVVAGELFF
>NA|TRBJ1-5|TRBV6-4|NA
TGTGCCAGCAGTGATTCTTGGGGCAATCAGCCCCAGCATTTT
CASSDSWGNQPQHF
>once|TRBJ1-5|TRBV27|NA
TGTGCCAGCAGTTTTTATGGGGGGAGCAATCAGCCCCAGCATTTT
CASSFYGGSNQPQHF
>few|TRBJ1-5|TRBV6-2/TRBV6-3|NA
TGTGCCAGCAGTCGGACACATGACGGCAATCAGCCCCAGCATTTT
CASSRTHDGNQPQHF
>NA|TRBJ1-3|TRBV28|TRBD1
TGTGCCAGCAACCTCCGGGACAGGGGTAGGAACACCATATATTTT
CASNLRDRGRNTIYF
>NA|TRBJ1-2|TRBV10-2|NA
TGCGCCAGCAGTGGGGACTATGGCTACACCTTC
CASSGDYGYTF
>NA|TRBJ2-3|TRBV5-4|NA
TGTGCCAGCAGCTCGCGAGGGAACACAGATACGCAGTATTTT
CASSSRGNTDTQYF
>NA|TRBJ1-1|TRBV27|NA
TGTGCCAGCAGTTTAAGTTCGGGGACGACTGAAGCTTTCTTT
CASSLSSGTTEAFF
>NA|TRBJ1-4|TRBV9|TRBD1
TGTGCCAGCAGCGCCATACCCACGGGACAGCGAGGGGAAAAACTGTTTTTT
CASSAIPTGQRGEKLFF
>NA|TRBJ1-2|TRBV19|TRBD1
TGTGCCAGTAGTAGGGGACAGCGAAGGGAATTGAGCTACACCTTC
CASSRGQRRELSYTF
>NA|TRBJ1-2|TRBV3-1/TRBV3-2|NA
TGTGCCAGCAGCCAAGATAGGAGCTATGGCTACACCTTC
CASSQDRSYGYTF
>NA|TRBJ2-1|TRBV14|NA
TGTGCCAGCAGCCATAGAAGGACAGTTAGCTCCTACAATGAGCAGTTCTTC
CASSHRRTVSSYNEQFF
>NA|TRBJ2-2|TRBV4-1|TRBD1
TGCGCCAGCAGCCAAGCTTACGGACAGGGGGCGCAGGGCGGGGAGCTGTTTTTT
CASSQAYGQGAQGGELFF
>NA|TRBJ2-3|TRBV5-6|NA
TGTGCCAGCAGCTTGCCAGCTACGAGCACAGATACGCAGTATTTT
CASSLPATSTDTQYF
>NA|TRBJ1-6|TRBV30|TRBD1
TGTGCCTGGAGTGCCGTATGGGGACAGGATAGGAGTTCACCCCTCCACTTT
CAWSAVWGQDRSSPLHF
>NA|TRBJ1-5|TRBV18|TRBD1
TGTGCCAGCTCATCTAGACAGGGCGAAAATCAGCCCCAGCATTTT
CASSSRQGENQPQHF
>NA|TRBJ2-2|TRBV27|TRBD1
TGTGCCAGCAGGAGGACAGGGTCCGGGGAGCTGTTTTTT
CASRRTGSGELFF
>NA|TRBJ1-1|TRBV5-1|NA
TGCGCCAGCAGCTTGGGCATGGGCGCTGGCACTGAAGCTTTCTTT
CASSLGMGAGTEAFF
>NA|TRBJ1-4|TRBV7-2|TRBD1
TGTGCCAGCAGCTTAAACACAGGGGCCGGTGAAAAACTGTTTTTT
CASSLNTGAGEKLFF
>few|TRBJ2-5|TRBV5-1|TRBD1
TGCGCCAGCAGCTTGGAGACAGGGCAAGAGACCCAGTACTTC
CASSLETGQETQYF
>NA|TRBJ2-2|TRBV12-5|TRBD2
TGTGCTAGTGGTTTGCCGGGACTAGCGCACACCGGGGAGCTGTTTTTT
CASGLPGLAHTGELFF
>NA|TRBJ1-1|TRBV12-3/TRBV12-4|NA
TGTGCCAGCAGTTTACACGAAGGGGCTAACGCTTTCTTT
CASSLHEGANAFF
>NA|TRBJ2-3|TRBV19|NA
TGTGCCAGTAGTATTTCGGGGGCCCGGGGAGATACGCAGTATTTT
CASSISGARGDTQYF
>NA|TRBJ1-5|TRBV6-5|TRBD1
TGTGCCAGCAGTTACTCACCAGGGGGCGGTCAGCCCCAGCATTTT
CASSYSPGGGQPQHF
>few|TRBJ1-1|TRBV5-1|NA
TGCGCCAGCAGCCCACAGGTCGCGAACACTGAAGCTTTCTTT
CASSPQVANTEAFF
>once|TRBJ1-5|TRBV9|TRBD1
TGTGCCAGCGGTCGACAGGGAACTGAAAGCAATCAGCCCCAGCATTTT
CASGRQGTESNQPQHF
>NA|TRBJ2-5|TRBV5-5|NA
TGTGCCAGCAGTCGTGGGTCCCCGGACCAAGAGACCCAGTACTTC
CASSRGSPDQETQYF
>NA|TRBJ2-2|TRBV4-1|TRBD2
TGCGCCAGCAGCCAGGGACTAGCGGGGGGAAGGATCACCGGGGAGCTGTTTTTT
CASSQGLAGGRITGELFF
>NA|TRBJ1-2|TRBV18|TRBD1
TGTGCCAGCTCACCGGGGACAGGGGGTGACTATGGCTACACCTTC
CASSPGTGGDYGYTF
>few|TRBJ1-6|TRBV5-4|TRBD1
TGTGCCAGCAGCTTACCTCAGGACAGGGCAGGGAATTCACCCCTCCACTTT
CASSLPQDRAGNSPLHF
>NA|TRBJ1-1|TRBV3-1/TRBV3-2|TRBD1
TGTGCCAGCAGCCAAGGTGACAGGGATGCTGAAGCTTTCTTT
CASSQGDRDAEAFF
>NA|TRBJ1-1|TRBV5-1|TRBD1
TGCGCCAGCAGCTTGCTCGCAACAGGGGGTACTGAAGCTTTCTTT
CASSLLATGGTEAFF
>NA|TRBJ2-3|TRBV5-4|NA
TGTGCCAGCACCTTATCCGGGACTTACACAGATACGCAGTATTTT
CASTLSGTYTDTQYF
>NA|TRBJ2-3|TRBV6-5|TRBD1
TGTGCCAGCAGGTCCAGGGGGCGCTTTGCAGATACGCAGTATTTT
CASRSRGRFADTQYF
>NA|TRBJ2-1|TRBV29-1|TRBD2
TGCAGCGTACCGACTAGCGGGGGGTCAGGAAATGAGCAGTTCTTC
CSVPTSGGSGNEQFF